The subject of this entry is one TCR beta chain. Its matching antigen is unknown. Looked up from germline, CDR1 is MGHDK and CDR2 is SYGVNS. The CDR3 length is 16 residues. The data stem from a study of CXCR3-negative and CXCR3-positive naive CD8 T cells. Study results and limitations: Naive subsets had comparable surface CD5; TCR strength was inferred from TRB CDR3 properties. Comparison of naive cells showed more hydrophobic TRB CDR3s in CXCR3-positive than in CXCR3-negative naive cells. Similarly elevated diversity marked both naive subsets, with memory CD8+ cells showing far lower diversity.

UMI-labeled 5' RACE TRB cDNA libraries were prepared from the cells. TCRdb re-called the 5' RACE reads; every CDR3 protein appears as one record, without DNA. The sample table sets out over 80,000 distinct CDR3 sequences. Naive CD8+ T lymphocytes were specified as CD45RO-CCR7+CD27+CD95-. The sample comprised naive CXCR3- CD8+ T cells from blood. The subset: CD45RO-CCR7+CD27+CD95- naive CD8+ T cells lacking CXCR3 (TNR3-). The rearrangement links TRBV25-1 to TRBJ2-5; TCRdb calls TRBD1, which cannot be checked without DNA. The TCR comes from a human donor in good health. Some clones in this sample may be carry-over from other donors' samples. CDR3 loop: CASSATRDTIQETQYF.